The rows below give T cell receptor beta chains drawn from one sample of a study of Ad26.COV2.S vaccination and SARS-CoV-2 variants. Here immunoSEQ multiplex PCR was the method, and the copy in TCRdb shows in-frame clones only, minus some. Seen here are hundreds of thousands of clones, 85% to 90% observed once, and the top ten hold roughly 5%. The sample here was peripheral blood, taken in a trial of Ad26.COV2.S vaccine versus placebo. These receptor sequences come from a person aged 18-60 years who received the Ad26.COV2.S COVID-19 vaccine or a placebo. The CDR3 runs from the conserved cysteine through the conserved F or W. The D gene is left open where the match is weak. A row's size may be missing; if present it is once, few, many or a size class.

TRBV5-1	TRBD1	TRBJ1-4	.	CASRLGGSNEKLFF	TGCGCCAGCAGGTTAGGGGGCTCGAATGAAAAACTGTTTTTT
TRBV19	.	TRBJ1-5	.	CASSIMGNQPQHF	TGTGCCAGTAGTATTATGGGTAATCAGCCCCAGCATTTT
TRBV7-9	.	TRBJ2-2	.	CASAIWGASGELFF	TGTGCCAGCGCCATATGGGGGGCGTCCGGGGAGCTGTTTTTT
TRBV7-2	.	TRBJ2-7	.	CASSLDLEGRPGMQYF	TGTGCCAGCAGCTTAGATCTGGAGGGGCGCCCGGGGATGCAGTACTTC
TRBV5-1	TRBD2	TRBJ2-1	once	CASSVGLAASSYNEQFF	TGCGCCAGCAGCGTGGGACTAGCGGCCAGCTCCTACAATGAGCAGTTCTTC
TRBV19	TRBD1	TRBJ1-1	.	CASRKTGGTEAFF	TGTGCCAGTAGGAAAACAGGGGGAACTGAAGCTTTCTTT
TRBV19	.	TRBJ1-1	.	CASSRDMGTEAFF	TGTGCCAGTAGTCGGGACATGGGAACTGAAGCTTTCTTT
TRBV6-5	.	TRBJ1-4	.	CAIGASRGDEKLFF	TGTGCCATAGGGGCTTCCCGAGGGGATGAAAAACTGTTTTTT
TRBV6-5	TRBD1	TRBJ1-1	.	CASSHRGITEAFF	TGTGCCAGCAGTCACAGGGGTATCACTGAAGCTTTCTTT
TRBV6-1	TRBD1	TRBJ2-4	.	CASSDLQGAKNIQYF	TGTGCCAGCAGTGATTTACAGGGGGCCAAAAACATTCAGTACTTC
TRBV7-9	TRBD1	TRBJ1-2	once	CASSPRQGVTGGYTF	TGTGCCAGCAGCCCGAGACAGGGGGTAACTGGGGGCTACACCTTC
TRBV25-1	.	TRBJ2-1	.	CASSEYSQTNNEQFF	TGTGCCAGCAGTGAATATAGTCAGACAAACAATGAGCAGTTCTTC
TRBV9	.	TRBJ2-2	.	CASSVHPNTGELFF	TGTGCCAGCAGCGTTCACCCGAACACCGGGGAGCTGTTTTTT
TRBV5-1	TRBD1	TRBJ2-4	.	CASSLEGQPVNIQYF	TGCGCCAGCAGCTTGGAGGGACAGCCTGTGAACATTCAGTACTTC
TRBV30	.	TRBJ2-7	.	CAWSVRVPTYEQYF	TGTGCCTGGAGTGTACGAGTCCCAACCTACGAGCAGTACTTC
TRBV6-1	TRBD1	TRBJ1-3	.	CASSDMTGTGRNTIYF	TGTGCCAGCAGTGATATGACCGGGACAGGGAGAAACACCATATATTTT
TRBV29-1	TRBD1	TRBJ1-1	.	CSVGGTGGRTEAFF	TGCAGCGTTGGGGGGACAGGGGGTAGAACTGAAGCTTTCTTT
TRBV6-5	TRBD2	TRBJ2-1	once	CASYGGGSYNEQFF	TGTGCCAGCTACGGGGGGGGCTCCTACAATGAGCAGTTCTTC
TRBV6-1	.	TRBJ2-2	.	CASSDRDPNTGELFF	TGTGCCAGCAGTGACAGGGACCCGAACACCGGGGAGCTGTTTTTT
TRBV2	.	TRBJ1-1	.	CASSDSVAAEMNTEAFF	TGTGCCAGCAGTGATTCGGTTGCGGCAGAGATGAACACTGAAGCTTTCTTT
TRBV21-1	.	TRBJ2-7	.	CASSKAEYYEQYF	TGTGCCAGCAGCAAAGCCGAGTACTACGAGCAGTACTTC
TRBV5-5	TRBD1	TRBJ1-2	once	CASSLGQGWNGYTF	TGTGCCAGCAGCCTTGGACAGGGGTGGAATGGCTACACCTTC
TRBV6-5	.	TRBJ1-5	.	CASSWSRENQPQHF	TGTGCCAGCAGTTGGAGCAGGGAGAATCAGCCCCAGCATTTT
TRBV4-3	.	TRBJ2-1	.	CASSQDWRDNEQFF	TGCGCCAGCAGCCAAGATTGGCGGGACAATGAGCAGTTCTTC
TRBV12-5	TRBD1	TRBJ2-7	.	CASARGQGTSYEQYF	TGTGCTAGTGCCCGAGGACAGGGGACCTCCTACGAGCAGTACTTC
TRBV3-1/TRBV3-2	.	TRBJ2-7	.	CASSPRGVGRHEQYF	TGTGCCAGCAGCCCCAGGGGAGTGGGGCGGCACGAGCAGTACTTC
TRBV28	.	TRBJ2-1	.	CASSLGRREQFF	TGTGCCAGCAGTTTAGGGCGTCGGGAGCAGTTCTTC
TRBV4-3	TRBD1	TRBJ1-5	.	CASSQDRAEGNQPQHF	TGCGCCAGCAGCCAGGACAGGGCGGAGGGAAATCAGCCCCAGCATTTT
TRBV6-2/TRBV6-3	.	TRBJ2-2	.	CASSYGTDTGELFF	TGTGCCAGCAGTTACGGGACCGACACCGGGGAGCTGTTTTTT
TRBV28	TRBD1	TRBJ1-1	.	CASSFGQGEPLNTEAFF	TGTGCCAGCAGTTTTGGACAGGGGGAGCCCTTGAACACTGAAGCTTTCTTT
TRBV5-6	.	TRBJ1-2	.	CASSLGTGSYGYTF	TGTGCCAGCAGCTTGGGAACTGGGTCCTATGGCTACACCTTC
TRBV19	TRBD1	TRBJ1-4	.	CASSSGTGIEKLFF	TGTGCCAGTAGTTCCGGGACAGGGATTGAAAAACTGTTTTTT
TRBV12-3/TRBV12-4	.	TRBJ1-6	.	CASRWTDYSPLHF	TGTGCCAGCCGATGGACGGATTATTCACCCCTCCACTTT
TRBV5-5	TRBD2	TRBJ2-2	.	CASRFIAGITGELFF	TGTGCCAGCAGATTTATAGCGGGAATAACCGGGGAGCTGTTTTTT
TRBV24-1	.	TRBJ2-3	.	CATSEPRGLTDTQYF	TGTGCCACCAGTGAGCCCAGGGGTTTGACAGATACGCAGTATTTT
TRBV19	.	TRBJ2-7	few	CASSIVAGDGEQYF	TGTGCCAGTAGTATAGTGGCAGGGGACGGCGAGCAGTACTTC
TRBV15	TRBD2	TRBJ2-1	few	CATSSRLAGQFF	TGTGCCACCAGCAGTAGACTAGCAGGACAGTTCTTC